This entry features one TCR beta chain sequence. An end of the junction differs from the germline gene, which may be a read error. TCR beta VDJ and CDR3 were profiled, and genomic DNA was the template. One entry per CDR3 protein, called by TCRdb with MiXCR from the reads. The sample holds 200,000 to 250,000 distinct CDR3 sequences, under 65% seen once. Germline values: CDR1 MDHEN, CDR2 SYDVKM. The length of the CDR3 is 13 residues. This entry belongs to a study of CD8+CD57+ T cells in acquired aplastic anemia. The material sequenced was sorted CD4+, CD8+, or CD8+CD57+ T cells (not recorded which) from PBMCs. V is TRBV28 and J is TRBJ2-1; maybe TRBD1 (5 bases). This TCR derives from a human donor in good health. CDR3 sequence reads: CATSHLTVYEQFF. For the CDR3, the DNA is TGTGCCACCAGTCATCTGACAGTATATGAGCAGTTCTTC. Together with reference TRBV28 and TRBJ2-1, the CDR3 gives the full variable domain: DVKVTQSSRYLVKRTGEKVFLECVQDMDHENMFWYRQDPGLGLRLIYFSYDVKMKEKGDIPEGYSVSREKKERFSLILESASTNQTSMYLCATSHLTVYEQFFGPGTRLTVL.